A single sample is the source of the 15 T cell receptor beta chains below, sequenced in a study of shared clonotypes between healthy human individuals (TCRdb year 2020). Receptors were amplified or captured by the immunoSEQ multiplex PCR assay. Not all clones reach the TCRdb copy of this immuneACCESS table, which keeps in-frame sequences only. Checked studies attribute under half of the gap to unresolved V genes and leave the rest unexplained. In this sample the table shows some 2,000,000 clones, roughly 94% of which occur a single time. The ten top clones hold 0.13% of the sample. The sample comprised naive CD4+ T cells sorted from blood. The cell subset or site label here, explained by the study, means: CD45RA+ positively selected. The receptors were sampled from a man between 18 and 29 years old in good health.

The chain joins TRBV4-1 to TRBJ2-7, with 8 bases aligning to TRBD1. Trimming at V came to 0 bases and at J to 2 bases, leaving 9 bases not matched to a gene. CDR3 length equals 17 residues. The germline V gene encodes CDR1 MGHRA and CDR2 YSYEKL. Here the CDR3 reads CASSQDFGRGLAYEQYF. The CDR3 nucleotides read TGCGCCAGCAGCCAAGATTTCGGCAGGGGGCTCGCCTACGAGCAGTACTTC.

The chain recombines TRBV10-3 with TRBJ2-7; D not resolved. The CDR3 runs 12 residues. The V gene's germline CDR1 is ENHRY and CDR2 SYGVKD. Trimming left V 8 bases short and J 3 bases short, with 11 bases between. For the CDR3, the DNA is TGTGCCATCGGGCAGGACCTCTACGAGCAGTACTTC. Amino acids: CAIGQDLYEQYF.

V gene TRBV11-2 combines with J gene TRBJ2-2; TRBD1 might be the D (5 bases). Trimming left V 7 bases short and J 4 bases short, with 13 bases between. Germline CDR1 and CDR2: SGHAT and FQNNGV. This CDR3 contains 14 residues. The CDR3 loop is CASTKIQGTGELFF. The DNA of the CDR3 is TGTGCCAGCACCAAAATCCAGGGCACCGGGGAGCTGTTTTTT.

The rearrangement joins TRBV5-6 to TRBJ1-6, with D perhaps TRBD1 (5 bases). Trimming removed 3 bases from V and 7 bases from J, with 8 bases in between. The CDR3 covers 13 residues. Per germline, CDR1 SGHDT and CDR2 YYEEEE. Here the CDR3 DNA reads TGTGCCAGCAGCTCTGAGGGGAATTCACCCCTCCACTTT. This translates into CASSSEGNSPLHF.

The chain uses TRBV6-7 and TRBJ1-6, with TRBD1 matching 9 bases. TRBV6-7 falls under the ORF class, with uncertain function. J gave up 6 bases and V 5 bases, and 11 bases lay outside the gene matches. The CDR3 is made up of 17 amino acids. CDR3 residues: CASSPNRDRDGNSPLHF. The CDR3, as DNA: TGTGCCAGCAGTCCTAACCGGGACAGGGACGGTAATTCACCCCTCCACTTT.

The V gene is TRBV5-1, the J gene TRBJ2-2; D is possibly TRBD1 (5 bases). The germline V gene encodes CDR1 SGHRS and CDR2 YFSETQ. Trimming took off 5 bases at V and 1 base at J, with 12 bases between the two ends. The CDR3 spans 15 residues. The CDR3 DNA reads as TGCGCCAGCAGGCAGGGCCCCGAGAACACCGGGGAGCTGTTTTTT. This codes for CASRQGPENTGELFF.

The gene calls are TRBV11-3 and TRBJ2-2; the D is unclear. The CDR3 is 16 amino acids. Looked up from germline, CDR1 is SGHNT and CDR2 is YENEEA. Between the trimmed V and J ends, which lost 0 bases and 0 bases, there was a span of 8 bases. The CDR3 nucleotides read TGTGCCAGCAGCTTAGAGGGCAAGGCGAACACCGGGGAGCTGTTTTTT. This gives the protein CASSLEGKANTGELFF.

The rearrangement joins TRBV2 to TRBJ2-7; 7 bases agree with TRBD1. This CDR3 spans 15 amino acids. V dropped 5 bases and J dropped 4; count of bases not matched to a gene: 11. Germline-derived CDR1 and CDR2 are SNHLY and FYNNEI. The CDR3 coding sequence is TGTGCCAGCAGTCCCTCCCGACAGGGTCGTTACGAGCAGTACTTC. Its protein is CASSPSRQGRYEQYF.

V usage is TRBV6-5 and J usage is TRBJ1-1, with D maybe TRBD1 (5 bases). The CDR3 has 15 amino acids. V gave up 4 bases and J gave up 1 base, with 13 bases separating them. The germline gives CDR1 MNHEY, CDR2 SVGAGI. DNA for the CDR3: TGTGCCAGCAGTTCATCGGGGGTAGGGAACACTGAAGCTTTCTTT. Protein product: CASSSSGVGNTEAFF.

The chain couples TRBV7-8 to TRBJ2-7; maybe TRBD1 (7 bases). The CDR3 has 14 amino acids. Germline V gives CDR1 SGHVS, CDR2 FQNEAQ. The V and J ends lost 5 bases and 5 bases respectively, with 16 bases between them. The CDR3 is CASSHAGQMNEQYF. Here the CDR3 DNA reads TGTGCCAGCAGCCACGCGGGACAGATGAACGAGCAGTACTTC. The full variable domain, its missing parts supplied by reference TRBV7-8 and TRBJ2-7, is GAGVSQSPRYKVAKRGQDVALRCDPISGHVSLFWYQQALGQGPEFLTYFQNEAQLDKSGLPSDRFFAERPEGSVSTLKIQRTQQEDSAVYLCASSHAGQMNEQYFGPGTRLTVT.

This chain joins TRBV2 and TRBJ1-1, with 10 nucleotides matching TRBD1. The CDR3 covers 19 residues. Germline loops: CDR1 SNHLY, CDR2 FYNNEI. The J segment lost 0 bases and the V segment lost 5 bases, leaving 15 bases of the junction unmatched. CDR3 nucleotide sequence: TGTGCCAGCAGTCAACCGGCCGGGACAGGGGACGGGATGAACACTGAAGCTTTCTTT. Translating gives CASSQPAGTGDGMNTEAFF.

The chain is built from TRBV9 and TRBJ1-2; D uncertain. V shed 0 bases and J shed 8 bases, with 11 bases lying between them. The CDR3 consists of 13 residues. In germline, CDR1 is SGDLS, CDR2 YYNGEE. This CDR3 reads CASSVGPTGGYTF. The CDR3 DNA follows: TGTGCCAGCAGCGTAGGACCAACGGGAGGCTACACCTTC.

V usage is TRBV18 and J usage is TRBJ1-2; no clear D. Germline CDR1 and CDR2: KGHSH and LQKENI. Trimming pared 0 bases from V and 7 bases from J, leaving 12 bases between. The CDR3 sequence is 14 residues long. The CDR3 nucleotides read TGTGCCAGCTCACCACCGGGTTCTACCCCTGGCTACACCTTC. Its protein product is CASSPPGSTPGYTF.

V gene TRBV5-1 combines with J gene TRBJ1-1, with 7 bases that match TRBD1. After removal of 3 bases from V and 6 bases from J, the junction contained 5 bases not matched to a gene. This CDR3 region has 13 residues. Germline-derived CDR1 and CDR2 are SGHRS and YFSETQ. CDR3 sequence: CASSSQGFAEAFF. The DNA of the CDR3 is TGCGCCAGCAGCTCACAGGGGTTCGCTGAAGCTTTCTTT.

The V and J genes are TRBV5-6 and TRBJ1-2, with 8 positions matching TRBD1. V dropped 4 bases and J dropped 3; count of bases not matched to a gene: 8. Germline CDR1 and CDR2: SGHDT and YYEEEE. CDR3 length equals 15 residues. The CDR3 is CASSHGAGGDYGYTF. The CDR3 bases are TGTGCCAGCAGCCATGGGGCAGGGGGCGACTATGGCTACACCTTC.